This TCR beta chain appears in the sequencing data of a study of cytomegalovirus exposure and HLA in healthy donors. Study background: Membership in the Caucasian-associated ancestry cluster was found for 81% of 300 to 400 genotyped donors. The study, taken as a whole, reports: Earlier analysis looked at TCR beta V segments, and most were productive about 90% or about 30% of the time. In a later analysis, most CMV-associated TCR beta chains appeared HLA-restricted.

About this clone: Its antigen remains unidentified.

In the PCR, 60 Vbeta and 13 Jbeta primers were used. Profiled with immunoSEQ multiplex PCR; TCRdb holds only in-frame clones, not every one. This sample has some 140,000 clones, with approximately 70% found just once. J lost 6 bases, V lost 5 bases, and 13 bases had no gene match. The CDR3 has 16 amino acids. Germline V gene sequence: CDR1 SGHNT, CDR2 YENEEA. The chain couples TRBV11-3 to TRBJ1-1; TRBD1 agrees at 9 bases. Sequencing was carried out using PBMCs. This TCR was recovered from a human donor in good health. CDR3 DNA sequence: TGTGCCAGCAGCCGACAGGGGGTCATTTACAACGCTGAAGCTTTCTTT. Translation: CASSRQGVIYNAEAFF.